This T cell receptor beta chain was captured by sequencing in a study of blood T cells in healthy people across ages (dated by TCRdb to between 2014 and 2016). For the study in its entirety: In model experiments, roughly one uniquely barcoded TCR beta cDNA molecule per two T cells was captured by template switching. Age-related changes in TCR beta repertoire diversity were measured in the study by deep sequencing normalized with unique cDNA molecular identifiers. The donors were divided into four age groups: young (average around 15 years), middle-aged (approximately 41), aged (under 70) and long-lived (roughly 88). To avoid experimental bias, donors of different ages were randomly spread across the sequencing lanes. The study analyzed two additional independent replicas of 1 million unique cDNA reads from the same blood draw for two donors, one aged 18 to 30 and one aged 80 or older. Beyond this particular receptor, the publication reports: Bulk unsorted PBMC profiling prevented conclusive comparison of naive and antigen-experienced compartments. Donor CMV infection status was unknown, potentially confounding age-related changes in expanded clonotypes. Estimates of total diversity based on one million sequenced T cells were regarded as lower bounds and as underestimates. The long-lived group showed more naive CD4+ T cells, fewer expanded clones and increased TCR diversity than the aged group, suggesting age selection. The percentage of naive T cells measured by flow cytometry correlated strongly with observed TCR beta diversity. Observed TCR beta diversity per million T cells fell roughly linearly with age, and a significant reduction was already apparent by age roughly 41.

Receptors were amplified or captured by 5' RACE. Sequencing was performed on an Illumina HiSeq 2500. A second about 7 to 12 cycle PCR used a sample-barcoded 5' primer and a J-beta primer mix. Each TCR beta cDNA molecule received a unique molecular identifier from a template-switch 5' adaptor carrying 12 random nucleotides. Each sample yielded at least 2.5 million CDR3-containing paired-end reads. The Mint cDNA synthesis kit, primed by a TRBC-specific oligonucleotide, was used to synthesize first-strand cDNA from all RNA. All cDNA was treated with uracil-DNA glycosylase and then went through a first 18-cycle PCR with the universal primers M1SS and BC2_uni_R. For the original study's pipeline: Each sample was normalized by randomly selecting 1 million high-quality reads, each carrying a distinct molecular identifier. Instead of being binned into consensus sequences, reads that shared molecular identifiers were thrown out. MiTCR, set to a Q25 quality threshold and the strictest error-elimination algorithm, was used for CDR3 identification, clonotype clustering and error correction. A nonparametric unseen species model with Euler transformation was used to estimate lower-bound total TCR beta diversity. TCRdb itself trimmed the public reads at Q25 with fastp, ran MiXCR and retained productive beta chains. Under each unique CDR3 protein, matching rows form one entry showing the most common genes and DNA. The V and J calls follow TCRdb's processing rather than the paper's. The sample table shows over 600,000 distinct CDR3 sequences, and under 25% are seen once. The ten largest clones capture 3.5% to 4% of the sample.

About this clonotype itself: This clone's antigen is unknown. Per-base quality was not reported, and no clone a single base away is much larger than it.

CDR1 is given as MNHEY and CDR2 as SVGEGT, both from the germline V gene. Including cysteine and phenylalanine, the CDR3 has 12 amino acids. Only CDR3 DNA remains: 36 bases, in frame from the first base. The V and J ends are trimmed by 8 bases and 9 bases, leaving 14 bases between them. Donors were 30 to 45 systemically healthy Caucasian individuals from Russia aged roughly 6 to 100 years. Ten milliliters of peripheral blood were drawn from each donor into EDTA-treated Vacutainer tubes. Ficoll-Paque density-gradient centrifugation was used to isolate PBMCs, with at least 7 million obtained per sample. Total RNA, at least 6 micrograms per sample, was extracted from PBMCs with Trizol reagent. Naive CD45RAhigh/CD27high T cell percentages were measured by flow cytometry on a PBMC aliquot from every donor.

Sequenced sample: blood. The chain uses TRBV6-2 or TRBV6-3 and TRBJ1-5, with the D gene too uncertain to name. The receptor comes from a man aged 70 or older in good health. The DNA sequence is as follows: TGTGCCAGCGGTACGGACGCCGGGCCCCAGCATTTT. Translated, this is CASGTDAGPQHF.